Listed below are T cell receptor beta chains from one sample, sequenced in a study of memory CD4+ T cells and cytomegalovirus serostatus. TCRdb's table, derived via immunoSEQ multiplex PCR, lists solely in-frame clones and lacks some. The sample shows about 54,000 clones, about 68% of them seen only once. Sequencing was done on a sample of memory CD4+ T cells from blood. The receptors shown here come from an adult in good health and CMV-seropositive. Both conserved end residues are part of each CDR3. Fields, in order: D gene, V gene, J gene, clone size, CDR3 DNA, CDR3 protein. D genes are given only for firm matches. Not all rows give a size; the values are once, few, many and, for expanded clones, a class.

d_call: -
v_call: TRBV15
j_call: TRBJ1-2
clone_size: few
cdr3_nt: TGTGCCACCAGCAGGACTGGGCAGGCGAACTATGGCTACACCTTC
cdr3_aa: CATSRTGQANYGYTF

d_call: -
v_call: TRBV14
j_call: TRBJ2-3
clone_size: -
cdr3_nt: TGTGCCAGCAGCTGGTCTGTCGGCACAGATACGCAGTATTTT
cdr3_aa: CASSWSVGTDTQYF

d_call: -
v_call: TRBV28
j_call: TRBJ1-1
clone_size: -
cdr3_nt: TGTGCCAGCAGTGCCTACGTTCGAGCTTTCTTT
cdr3_aa: CASSAYVRAFF

d_call: -
v_call: TRBV20-1
j_call: TRBJ2-1
clone_size: -
cdr3_nt: TGCAGTGCCTACAGGGTAAATGAGCAGTTCTTC
cdr3_aa: CSAYRVNEQFF

d_call: -
v_call: TRBV6-5
j_call: TRBJ1-1
clone_size: -
cdr3_nt: TGTGCCAGCAGTTACTCCCCAGGGGCGGGGAACACTGAAGCTTTCTTT
cdr3_aa: CASSYSPGAGNTEAFF

d_call: -
v_call: TRBV7-2
j_call: TRBJ2-1
clone_size: -
cdr3_nt: TGTGCCAGCAGCTTCGGCGTGAGCTCCTACAATGAGCAGTTCTTC
cdr3_aa: CASSFGVSSYNEQFF

d_call: TRBD1
v_call: TRBV5-1
j_call: TRBJ1-2
clone_size: -
cdr3_nt: TGCGCCAGCAGCTTGGACGGGACAGCTAAATATGGCTACACCTTC
cdr3_aa: CASSLDGTAKYGYTF

d_call: TRBD1
v_call: TRBV6-1
j_call: TRBJ2-3
clone_size: once
cdr3_nt: TGTGCCAGCAGTGAAGGGGACAGGACCCAGACAGATACGCAGTATTTT
cdr3_aa: CASSEGDRTQTDTQYF

d_call: -
v_call: TRBV7-9
j_call: TRBJ2-3
clone_size: -
cdr3_nt: TGTGCCAGCAGCTTAGACGGGAGTGGAACAGATACGCAGTATTTT
cdr3_aa: CASSLDGSGTDTQYF

d_call: -
v_call: TRBV30
j_call: TRBJ2-5
clone_size: -
cdr3_nt: TGTGCCTGGACACAGGGCGTTGAGACCCAGTACTTC
cdr3_aa: CAWTQGVETQYF

d_call: -
v_call: TRBV11-2
j_call: TRBJ2-2
clone_size: few
cdr3_nt: TGTGCCAGCAGCACAATACCAGGGACCGGGGAGCTGTTTTTT
cdr3_aa: CASSTIPGTGELFF

d_call: -
v_call: TRBV19
j_call: TRBJ2-5
clone_size: -
cdr3_nt: TGTGCCAGTAGTATTAATCCAGGGTCCAACCAAGAGACCCAGTACTTC
cdr3_aa: CASSINPGSNQETQYF

d_call: -
v_call: TRBV6-5
j_call: TRBJ1-1
clone_size: few
cdr3_nt: TGTGCCAGCAAAAGAAGTATGAACACTGAAGCTTTCTTT
cdr3_aa: CASKRSMNTEAFF

d_call: -
v_call: TRBV4-3
j_call: TRBJ2-6
clone_size: -
cdr3_nt: TGCGCCAGCAGCTCCTGGATTGCTGGGGCCAACGTCCTGACTTTC
cdr3_aa: CASSSWIAGANVLTF

d_call: TRBD2
v_call: TRBV11-3
j_call: TRBJ2-3
clone_size: once
cdr3_nt: TGTGCCAGCAGCCCCGGACTAGCGGGAGGGACAGATACGCAGTATTTT
cdr3_aa: CASSPGLAGGTDTQYF

d_call: -
v_call: TRBV19
j_call: TRBJ2-5
clone_size: -
cdr3_nt: TGTGCCAGTACGGAAGGACACAGACCCCAAGAGACCCAGTACTTC
cdr3_aa: CASTEGHRPQETQYF

d_call: -
v_call: TRBV7-9
j_call: TRBJ2-2
clone_size: -
cdr3_nt: TGTGCCAGCAGCTTCAGGGGAGGTGAGGCGAACACCGGGGAGCTGTTTTTT
cdr3_aa: CASSFRGGEANTGELFF

d_call: -
v_call: TRBV2
j_call: TRBJ2-2
clone_size: -
cdr3_nt: TGTGCCAGTCTAAGTCAGGGGGGCACCGGGGAGCTGTTTTTT
cdr3_aa: CASLSQGGTGELFF

d_call: TRBD1
v_call: TRBV5-6
j_call: TRBJ1-1
clone_size: -
cdr3_nt: TGTGCCAGCAGCTCCACTCCACGACAGGGTGGGACTGAAGCTTTCTTT
cdr3_aa: CASSSTPRQGGTEAFF

d_call: -
v_call: TRBV29-1
j_call: TRBJ2-2
clone_size: -
cdr3_nt: TGCAGCGTTGGGGCCCTCGAAGCCACACCGAACACCGGGGAGCTGTTTTTT
cdr3_aa: CSVGALEATPNTGELFF

d_call: -
v_call: TRBV5-1
j_call: TRBJ2-3
clone_size: -
cdr3_nt: TGCGCCAGCAGCTTGAGGGGGTTGGAGGCAGATACGCAGTATTTT
cdr3_aa: CASSLRGLEADTQYF

d_call: TRBD1
v_call: TRBV11-3
j_call: TRBJ2-3
clone_size: -
cdr3_nt: TGTGCCAGCAGCTTGGACAGGGGGCCAGATACGCAGTATTTT
cdr3_aa: CASSLDRGPDTQYF

d_call: TRBD2
v_call: TRBV7-2
j_call: TRBJ2-1
clone_size: few
cdr3_nt: TGTGCCAGCAGCCCGACTAGCGGGCCGTACAATGAGCAGTTCTTC
cdr3_aa: CASSPTSGPYNEQFF

d_call: -
v_call: TRBV11-2
j_call: TRBJ2-1
clone_size: -
cdr3_nt: TGTGCCAGCAGCTTCGGAGGGCGGGATGGGCAGTTCTTC
cdr3_aa: CASSFGGRDGQFF

d_call: -
v_call: TRBV6-5
j_call: TRBJ1-1
clone_size: -
cdr3_nt: TGTGCCACCTCAGGGAGGGTGACTGAAGCTTTCTTT
cdr3_aa: CATSGRVTEAFF

d_call: -
v_call: TRBV7-9
j_call: TRBJ2-3
clone_size: -
cdr3_nt: TGTGCCAGCAGCATCGGGCCTCCCACTCCTGTGCAGTATTTT
cdr3_aa: CASSIGPPTPVQYF

d_call: -
v_call: TRBV14
j_call: TRBJ1-2
clone_size: few
cdr3_nt: TGTGCCAGCAGCCAAGGTCCCAGCTCCCTCTATGGCTACACCTTC
cdr3_aa: CASSQGPSSLYGYTF

d_call: -
v_call: TRBV5-1
j_call: TRBJ2-5
clone_size: -
cdr3_nt: TGCGCCAGCAGCTTGGTTGCGAGAGAGACCCAGTACTTC
cdr3_aa: CASSLVARETQYF

d_call: -
v_call: TRBV28
j_call: TRBJ1-1
clone_size: -
cdr3_nt: TGTGCCGCGGGGCGGGGAAGGACCGGGGGTACTGAAGCTTTCTTT
cdr3_aa: CAAGRGRTGGTEAFF

d_call: -
v_call: TRBV11-3
j_call: TRBJ2-2
clone_size: -
cdr3_nt: TGTGCCAGCAGCTCCGACGCATGGGAGCTGTTTTTT
cdr3_aa: CASSSDAWELFF

d_call: -
v_call: TRBV6-5
j_call: TRBJ1-5
clone_size: once
cdr3_nt: TGTGCCAGCAAATTGGCTAATAGCAATCAGCCCCAGCATTTT
cdr3_aa: CASKLANSNQPQHF

d_call: TRBD2
v_call: TRBV2
j_call: TRBJ2-3
clone_size: -
cdr3_nt: TGTGCCAGCGACGAACTGACTAGCGGGAGCAGTCCGGCCACAGATACGCAGTATTTT
cdr3_aa: CASDELTSGSSPATDTQYF

d_call: TRBD2
v_call: TRBV30
j_call: TRBJ2-5
clone_size: -
cdr3_nt: TGTGCCTCGGAGGGAGGGTCGCAAGAGACCCAGTACTTC
cdr3_aa: CASEGGSQETQYF

d_call: -
v_call: TRBV27
j_call: TRBJ2-1
clone_size: -
cdr3_nt: TGTGCCAGCAGTTTATACAATGAGCAGTTCTTC
cdr3_aa: CASSLYNEQFF

d_call: TRBD1
v_call: TRBV18
j_call: TRBJ2-7
clone_size: -
cdr3_nt: TGTGCCAGCTCACCTAATCCAGGGGGTATCTACGAGCAGTACTTC
cdr3_aa: CASSPNPGGIYEQYF

d_call: -
v_call: TRBV30
j_call: TRBJ1-2
clone_size: few
cdr3_nt: TGTGCTGGACGGACCTATGGCTACACCTTC
cdr3_aa: CAGRTYGYTF

d_call: -
v_call: TRBV7-2
j_call: TRBJ1-2
clone_size: -
cdr3_nt: TGTGCCAGCAGTCAAACCGGGTATGGCTACACCTTC
cdr3_aa: CASSQTGYGYTF

d_call: -
v_call: TRBV11-3
j_call: TRBJ2-1
clone_size: -
cdr3_nt: TGTGCCAGCAGCTTATTTCTCGAGGGAGGCTACAATGAGCAGTTCTTC
cdr3_aa: CASSLFLEGGYNEQFF

d_call: TRBD2
v_call: TRBV5-1
j_call: TRBJ2-1
clone_size: -
cdr3_nt: TGCGCCAGCAGCCCAGGACTAGCGGGATACAATGAGCAGTTCTTC
cdr3_aa: CASSPGLAGYNEQFF

d_call: TRBD2
v_call: TRBV28
j_call: TRBJ2-7
clone_size: -
cdr3_nt: TGTGCCACAAACCCGGGACTAGCGGTCTACGAGCAGTACTTC
cdr3_aa: CATNPGLAVYEQYF

d_call: -
v_call: TRBV19
j_call: TRBJ1-2
clone_size: -
cdr3_nt: TGTGCCATTAAGACAGACTATGGCTACACCTTC
cdr3_aa: CAIKTDYGYTF

d_call: -
v_call: TRBV7-9
j_call: TRBJ1-1
clone_size: few
cdr3_nt: TGTGCCAGCAGCCCTAGGACTGGGGGGGATACTGAAGCTTTCTTT
cdr3_aa: CASSPRTGGDTEAFF

d_call: TRBD2
v_call: TRBV2
j_call: TRBJ2-7
clone_size: -
cdr3_nt: TGTGCCAGCAGCAGGACTAGCGGATCCTACGAGCAGTACTTC
cdr3_aa: CASSRTSGSYEQYF